The 30 T cell receptor beta chains listed next were all sequenced from one sample in a study of blood T cells in healthy people across ages (dated by TCRdb to between 2014 and 2016). The method behind the library was 5' RACE. Sequencing instrument: Illumina HiSeq 2500. A second PCR of about 7 to 12 cycles was performed with a sample-barcoded 5' primer and a J-beta primer mix. TCRdb passed the public sequencing reads through fastp at Q25 and MiXCR, retaining productive beta sequences. Identical CDR3 proteins give one entry, which carries the most common genes and DNA. Present in this sample are hundreds of thousands of distinct CDR3 sequences, around 38% of which were seen just once. The ten largest clones add up to approximately 31% of the sample. The sequenced sample was blood. These receptor sequences come from an elderly man in good health.

The V gene is TRBV2, the J gene TRBJ1-2, with TRBD1 matching over 10 bases. This CDR3 spans 16 amino acids. Per germline, CDR1 SNHLY and CDR2 FYNNEI. V lost 4 bases, J lost 0 bases, and 5 bases stayed unmatched. The CDR3 reads CASSGGQGTPNYGYTF. The CDR3 DNA reads TGTGCCAGCAGTGGGGGACAGGGGACTCCTAACTATGGCTACACCTTC.

V is TRBV6-2 or TRBV6-3 and J is TRBJ1-6; D gene uncertain. V was clipped by 8 bases and J by 4 bases, with 9 bases between them. Germline-derived CDR1 and CDR2 are MNHEY and SVGEGT. The CDR3 covers 13 residues. CDR3 in amino acids: CASLDMYNSPLHF. The CDR3 nucleotides read TGTGCCAGCCTTGACATGTATAATTCACCCCTCCACTTT.

This clonotype has only a few counts. The chain has TRBV6-1 and TRBJ2-7; possibly TRBD1 for D (6 bases). The V gene's germline CDR1 is MNHNS and CDR2 SASEGT. The CDR3 sequence is 12 residues long. The V end was cut by 6 bases, the J end by 3 bases, with 9 bases between. CDR3 bases: TGTGCCAGCAGACTGGACAGCTACGAGCAGTACTTC. Its protein is CASRLDSYEQYF.

This chain connects TRBV2 to TRBJ2-3; D unclear. CDR1 and CDR2 from the germline V gene are SNHLY and FYNNEI. Deletions cut 4 bases from V and 6 bases from J, with 17 bases between. CDR3 length equals 15 residues. The CDR3 DNA is TGTGCCAGCAGTGGTCGGGCCGCTCCCACGGATACGCAGTATTTT. Amino acids: CASSGRAAPTDTQYF.

The CDR3 is CASSSFGTNEKLFF. Here the CDR3 DNA reads TGTGCCAGCAGTTCGTTCGGAACTAATGAAAAACTGTTTTTT. The chain carries TRBV12-3 or TRBV12-4 and TRBJ1-4, with unresolved D. V was trimmed by 4 bases and J by 1 base, leaving 7 bases between them. CDR3 length equals 14 residues.

The V call is TRBV25-1, the J call TRBJ1-1; D is undetermined. This CDR3 has 12 residues. Germline V gene lookup returns CDR1 MGHDK and CDR2 SYGVNS. The germline V and J ends were trimmed by 4 bases and 11 bases, with 14 bases remaining between them. The CDR3 spells CASSGGVRSAFF. DNA of the CDR3: TGTGCCAGCAGTGGCGGGGTTCGTAGTGCTTTCTTT.

V is TRBV20-1 and J is TRBJ2-3; a weak D match, TRBD1 (6 bases). V was shortened by 8 bases and J by 6 bases, with 18 bases between the two germline ends. There are 13 residues in the CDR3. The germline CDR1 and CDR2 sequences are DFQATT and SNEGSKA (reference sequence). This CDR3 reads CSLDSPHRDTQYF. The CDR3 nucleotides are TGCAGTTTGGACAGTCCCCACCGGGATACGCAGTATTTT.

This clonotype occurred once. The V and J genes are TRBV6-2 or TRBV6-3 and TRBJ2-3; D possibly corresponds to TRBD2 (6 bases). Germline loops: CDR1 MNHEY, CDR2 SVGEGT. This CDR3 is 16 amino acids long. V shed 6 bases and J shed 8 bases, with 24 bases lying between them. The CDR3 region is CASRATGRGSRGTQYF. CDR3 coding DNA: TGTGCCAGCAGGGCGACTGGGCGGGGATCTAGGGGTACGCAGTATTTT.

This clonotype showed up just a few times. The genes are TRBV6-2 or TRBV6-3 and TRBJ2-1; TRBD2 agrees at 12 bases. Germline CDR1 is MNHEY and CDR2 is SVGEGT. The junction had 10 bases not matched to a gene; V was cut back by 6 bases and J by 7 bases. The length of the CDR3 is 16 residues. CDR3 sequence reads: CASSPYLAGGRNEQFF. The CDR3 bases are TGTGCCAGCAGCCCCTACCTAGCGGGAGGGCGGAATGAGCAGTTCTTC.

V is TRBV20-1 and J is TRBJ1-1; no definite D call. CDR3 size: 11 residues. Germline values: CDR1 DFQATT, CDR2 SNEGSKA (reference sequence). V shed 4 bases and J shed 3 bases, with 6 bases lying between them. CDR3 residues: CSANSDTEAFF. CDR3 nucleotides: TGCAGTGCTAACTCAGACACTGAAGCTTTCTTT.

Comment on this clonotype: This may arise from a read error, as a much more abundant clone is one base away. This sequence joins TRBV28 and TRBJ2-7; 7 nucleotides align to TRBD1. The CDR3 is 15 residues long. Germline-derived CDR1 and CDR2 are MDHEN and SYDVKM. CDR3 nucleotides: TGTGCCTGCAGTTTATATGCTCAGGGGGTTAACGAGCAGTACTTC. It specifies CACSLYAQGVNEQYF.

The chain couples TRBV2 to TRBJ2-3, with D maybe TRBD2 (6 bases). Germline CDR1 is SNHLY and CDR2 is FYNNEI. This CDR3 contains 15 residues. Trimming removed 6 bases at V and 0 bases at J, with 13 bases between. The CDR3 sequence: CASSMGTFSTDTQYF. The CDR3 DNA follows: TGTGCCAGCAGCATGGGGACTTTCAGCACAGATACGCAGTATTTT.

V gene TRBV20-1 combines with J gene TRBJ2-4, with 7 nucleotides matching TRBD1. The closer fit of TRBJ2-7 to the DNA end suggests the J call may be wrong. The CDR3 has 16 amino acids. Germline V gives CDR1 DFQATT, CDR2 SNEGSKA (reference sequence). The CDR3 sequence: CSARTFVGQDIYEQYF. The CDR3 coding sequence is TGCAGTGCTAGAACCTTTGTCGGACAGGACATTTACGAGCAGTACTTC.

As DNA, the CDR3 is TGTGCCAGCAGCTCCGTATCTGGGGCCAACGTCCTGACTTTC. It codes for CASSSVSGANVLTF. This chain uses TRBV5-5 with TRBJ2-6; unclear D gene. The CDR3 totals 14 residues. From germline, CDR1 is SGHKS and CDR2 YYEKEE (reference sequence). The V end was cut by 3 bases, the J end by 1 base, with 5 bases between.

This chain links TRBV18 with TRBJ2-3; TRBD2 matches at 12 bases. The V gene end was trimmed by 4 bases and the J gene end by 3 bases; junction bases not matched to a gene: 8. CDR1 KGHSH and CDR2 LQKENI come from the germline V gene. The CDR3 consists of 17 residues. The CDR3 region has the DNA TGTGCCAGCTCACTACGGACTAGCGGGACAAAGACAGATACGCAGTATTTT. Translation: CASSLRTSGTKTDTQYF.

This clonotype was seen a few times. V gene TRBV20-1 combines with J gene TRBJ1-1; no definite D call. This CDR3 is 15 amino acids long. Germline values: CDR1 DFQATT, CDR2 SNEGSKA (reference sequence). Deletions cut 0 bases from V and 10 bases from J, with 21 bases between. The CDR3 coding sequence is TGCAGTGCTAGAGATGTCGGCCGAACCCCTTTGGGAGCTTTCTTT. Protein: CSARDVGRTPLGAFF.

This clonotype was observed a handful of times. This rearrangement joins TRBV7-2 to TRBJ2-1; 7 nucleotides align to TRBD2. Trimming cost V 1 base and J 6 bases; bases outside gene matches: 6. The CDR3 has 15 residues. Germline CDR1 and CDR2: SGHTA and FQGNSA. The CDR3 region has the DNA TGTGCCAGCAGCTTAGGATCTAGCGGTTCCAATGAGCAGTTCTTC. Translating gives CASSLGSSGSNEQFF.

This clonotype was seen only once. The rearrangement links TRBV6-2 or TRBV6-3 to TRBJ2-5; D ambiguous. The CDR3 totals 14 residues. Germline V gives CDR1 MNHEY, CDR2 SVGEGT. Between the trimmed V and J ends, which lost 2 bases and 5 bases, there was a span of 12 bases. CDR3 in amino acids: CASSYGRPLETQYF. The DNA of the CDR3 is TGTGCCAGCAGTTACGGCAGGCCTCTGGAGACCCAGTACTTC.

In regard to this clonotype: A much bigger clone sits one base away, suggesting this may be a read error. The V gene is TRBV20-1, the J gene TRBJ2-7; D is possibly TRBD2 (6 bases). Trimming pared 0 bases from V and 6 bases from J, leaving 27 bases between. The germline gives CDR1 DFQATT, CDR2 SNEGSKA (reference sequence). This CDR3 is 18 amino acids long. The CDR3 DNA follows: TGCAGTGCTAGAGATTTGTTAAGGAGGGCCGGGTTCTGTCTCGAGCAGTACTTC. Translated, it gives CSARDLLRRAGFCLEQYF.

The chain recombines TRBV7-9 with TRBJ1-2, with 10 bases fitting TRBD1. J lost 6 bases, V lost 5 bases, and 6 bases had no gene match. The CDR3 totals 14 residues. Germline loops: CDR1 SEHNR, CDR2 FQNEAQ (reference sequence). CDR3 sequence (DNA): TGTGCCAGCAGCGAAGACGGACAGGGGGATGGCTACACCTTC. Amino acid sequence: CASSEDGQGDGYTF.

The chain has TRBV28 and TRBJ1-2; 12 nucleotides agree with TRBD1. CDR1 and CDR2 (germline): MDHEN, SYDVKM. V gave up 6 bases and J gave up 7 bases; unmatched junction bases: 9. This CDR3 contains 15 residues. The CDR3 DNA follows: TGTGCCAGCAGCATCCCGGGACAGGGGGCGCGTGGCTACACCTTC. Translated: CASSIPGQGARGYTF.

The chain is built from TRBV29-1 and TRBJ2-3; 10 bases map to TRBD1. The CDR3 extends over 13 amino acids. The V segment lost 6 bases and the J segment 4 bases; nucleotides outside the gene matches: 4. The V gene's germline CDR1 is SQVTM and CDR2 ANQGSEA. The CDR3 spells CSVAGTGADTQYF. The CDR3 bases are TGCAGCGTCGCCGGGACAGGGGCAGATACGCAGTATTTT.

This clonotype was recorded many times. This chain uses TRBV5-1 with TRBJ2-4; 7 bases line up with TRBD1. V dropped 0 bases and J dropped 4; count of bases not matched to a gene: 7. The CDR3 consists of 16 residues. Germline CDR1 is SGHRS and CDR2 is YFSETQ. In DNA form, the CDR3 reads TGCGCCAGCAGCTTGGCCATAGGGACAGCTAAAAACATTCAGTACTTC. Protein product: CASSLAIGTAKNIQYF.

The V and J genes are TRBV12-3 or TRBV12-4 and TRBJ2-2, with unresolved D. The CDR3 is made up of 11 amino acids. V was pared by 8 bases and J by 5 bases, with 6 bases between. CDR3 coding DNA: TGTGCCAGCGGGCAAACCGGGGAGCTGTTTTTT. Protein product: CASGQTGELFF.

V usage is TRBV28 and J usage is TRBJ1-1, with 7 bases aligning to TRBD1. Trimming cost V 4 bases and J 8 bases; bases outside gene matches: 13. The CDR3 has 15 amino acids. Per germline, CDR1 MDHEN and CDR2 SYDVKM. The CDR3 sequence is CASSSLRDRTWEAFF. The CDR3 nucleotides read TGTGCCAGCAGTTCACTCCGGGACAGAACGTGGGAAGCTTTCTTT.

The J gene is TRBJ2-7, the V gene TRBV7-2; 7 bases line up with TRBD2. This CDR3 has 15 amino acids. V trimming: 7 bases; J trimming: 2 bases; junction bases outside the gene matches: 11. The germline CDR1 and CDR2 sequences are SGHTA and FQGNSA. CDR3 amino acids: CASTTGLVGPYEQYF. The CDR3 DNA reads TGTGCCAGCACCACTGGACTAGTGGGCCCCTACGAGCAGTACTTC.

The chain links TRBV13 to TRBJ1-1, with D possibly matching TRBD1 (5 bases). V was shortened by 1 base and J by 0 bases, with 9 bases between the two germline ends. Germline assignment: CDR1 PRHDT and CDR2 FYEKMQ (reference sequence). This CDR3 is built from 15 residues. CDR3 sequence reads: CASSLDEGLNTEAFF. Written as DNA, the CDR3 is TGTGCCAGCAGCTTAGACGAGGGACTGAACACTGAAGCTTTCTTT.

Many counts were recorded for this clonotype. This sequence joins TRBV6-2 or TRBV6-3 and TRBJ2-3, with D perhaps TRBD2 (5 bases). This CDR3 is built from 16 residues. In germline, CDR1 is MNHEY, CDR2 SVGEGT. Trimming left V 7 bases short and J 4 bases short, with 21 bases between. CDR3 loop: CASTPRSLLDPDTQYF. For the CDR3, the DNA is TGTGCCAGCACCCCGAGAAGCCTACTAGATCCAGATACGCAGTATTTT.

CDR3 region: CASRSTGGYGYTF. DNA of the CDR3: TGTGCCAGCAGGTCTACAGGGGGCTATGGCTACACCTTC. The gene calls are TRBV28 and TRBJ1-2; 8 nucleotides agree with TRBD1. The germline V gene has CDR1 MDHEN and CDR2 SYDVKM. J lost 4 bases, V lost 6 bases, and 4 bases had no gene match. The CDR3 has 13 residues.

The chain carries TRBV5-6 and TRBJ2-7; TRBD1 is a possible D gene (6 bases). The assigned J gene may be wrong: the sequence end matches TRBJ2-4 better. Germline assignment: CDR1 SGHDT and CDR2 YYEEEE. This CDR3 is built from 16 residues. CDR3 bases: TGTGCCAGCAGCGGCCCCCAGGGGAATCGTTTCAACATTCAGTACTTC. It translates to CASSGPQGNRFNIQYF.